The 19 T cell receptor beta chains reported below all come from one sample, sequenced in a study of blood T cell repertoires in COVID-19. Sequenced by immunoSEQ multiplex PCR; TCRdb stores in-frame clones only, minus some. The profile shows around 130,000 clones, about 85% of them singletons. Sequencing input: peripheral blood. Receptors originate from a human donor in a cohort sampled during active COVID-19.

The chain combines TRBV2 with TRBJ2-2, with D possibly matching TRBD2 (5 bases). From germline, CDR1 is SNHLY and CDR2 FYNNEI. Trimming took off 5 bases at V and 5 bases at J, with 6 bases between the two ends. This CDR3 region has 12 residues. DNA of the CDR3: TGTGCCAGCAGTAGGACTACCGGGGAGCTGTTTTTT. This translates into CASSRTTGELFF. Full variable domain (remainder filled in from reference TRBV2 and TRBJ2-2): EPEVTQTPSHQVTQMGQEVILRCVPISNHLYFYWYRQILGQKVEFLVSFYNNEISEKSEIFDDQFSVERPDGSNFTLKIRSTKLEDSAMYFCASSRTTGELFFGEGSRLTVL.

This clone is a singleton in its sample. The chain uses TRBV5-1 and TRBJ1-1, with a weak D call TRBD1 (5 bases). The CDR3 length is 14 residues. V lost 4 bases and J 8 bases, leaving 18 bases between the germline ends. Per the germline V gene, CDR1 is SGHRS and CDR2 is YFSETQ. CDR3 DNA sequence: TGCGCCAGCAGCGATCTCGGGGGAGCTACAGAAGCTTTCTTT. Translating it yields CASSDLGGATEAFF.

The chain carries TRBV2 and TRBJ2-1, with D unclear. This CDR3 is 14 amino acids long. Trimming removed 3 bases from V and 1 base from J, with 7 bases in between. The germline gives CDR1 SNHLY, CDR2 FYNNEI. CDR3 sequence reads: CASSDSRSYNEQFF. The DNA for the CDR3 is TGTGCCAGCAGTGATAGCAGATCCTACAATGAGCAGTTCTTC.

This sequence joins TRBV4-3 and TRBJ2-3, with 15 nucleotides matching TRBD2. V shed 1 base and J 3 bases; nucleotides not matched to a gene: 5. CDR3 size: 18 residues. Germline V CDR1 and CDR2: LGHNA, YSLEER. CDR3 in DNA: TGCGCCAGCAGCCAAGGGACTAGCGGGGGGGCCGAGACAGATACGCAGTATTTT. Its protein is CASSQGTSGGAETDTQYF.

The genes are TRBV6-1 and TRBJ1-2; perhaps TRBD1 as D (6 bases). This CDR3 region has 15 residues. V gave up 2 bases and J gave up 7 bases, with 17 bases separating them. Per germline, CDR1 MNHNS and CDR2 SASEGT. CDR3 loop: CASSERGTDRVGYTF. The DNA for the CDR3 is TGTGCCAGCAGTGAAAGGGGGACGGATCGCGTTGGCTACACCTTC.

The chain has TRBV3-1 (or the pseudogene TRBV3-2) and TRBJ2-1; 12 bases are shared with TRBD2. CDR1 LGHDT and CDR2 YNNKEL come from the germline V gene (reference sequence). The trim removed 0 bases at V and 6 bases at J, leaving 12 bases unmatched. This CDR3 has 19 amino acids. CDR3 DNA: TGTGCCAGCAGCCAAGAGATGGCTAGCGGGAGGGCTAGAGGCAATGAGCAGTTCTTC. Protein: CASSQEMASGRARGNEQFF.

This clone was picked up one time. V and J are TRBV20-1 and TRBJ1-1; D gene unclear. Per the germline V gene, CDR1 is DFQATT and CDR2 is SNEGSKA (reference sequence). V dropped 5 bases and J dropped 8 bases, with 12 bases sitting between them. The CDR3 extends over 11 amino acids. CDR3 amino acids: CSAGDFGEAFF. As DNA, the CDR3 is TGCAGTGCTGGCGACTTTGGAGAAGCTTTCTTT.

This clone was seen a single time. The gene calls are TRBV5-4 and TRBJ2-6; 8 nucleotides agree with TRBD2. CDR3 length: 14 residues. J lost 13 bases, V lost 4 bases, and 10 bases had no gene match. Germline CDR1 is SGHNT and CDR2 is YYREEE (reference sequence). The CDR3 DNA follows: TGTGCCAGCAGCAAGGAGCGGGAGTTTAGTGTCCTGACTTTC. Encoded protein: CASSKEREFSVLTF.

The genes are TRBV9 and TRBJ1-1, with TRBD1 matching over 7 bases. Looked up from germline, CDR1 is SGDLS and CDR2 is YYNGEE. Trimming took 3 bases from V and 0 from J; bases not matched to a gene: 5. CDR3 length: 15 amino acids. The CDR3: CASSAGQVMNTEAFF. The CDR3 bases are TGTGCCAGCAGCGCTGGACAGGTCATGAACACTGAAGCTTTCTTT.

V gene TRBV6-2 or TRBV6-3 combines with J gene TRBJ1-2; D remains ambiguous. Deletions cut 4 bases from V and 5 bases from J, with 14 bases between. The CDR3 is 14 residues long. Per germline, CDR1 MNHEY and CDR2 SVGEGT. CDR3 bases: TGTGCCAGCAGTTTCGGAGGGCCTAGGTATGGCTACACCTTC. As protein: CASSFGGPRYGYTF.

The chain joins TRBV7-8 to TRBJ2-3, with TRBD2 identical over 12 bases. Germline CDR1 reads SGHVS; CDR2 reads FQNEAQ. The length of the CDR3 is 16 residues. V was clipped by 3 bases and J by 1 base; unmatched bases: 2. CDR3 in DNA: TGTGCCAGCAGCTTCTGGACTAGCGGGGGCACAGATACGCAGTATTTT. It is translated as CASSFWTSGGTDTQYF.

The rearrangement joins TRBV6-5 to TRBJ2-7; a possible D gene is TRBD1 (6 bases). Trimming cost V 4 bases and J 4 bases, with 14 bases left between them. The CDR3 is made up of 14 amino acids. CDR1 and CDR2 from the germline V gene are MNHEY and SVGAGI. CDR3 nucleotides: TGTGCCAGCAGTTCTACAGGGAGTAATTACGAGCAGTACTTC. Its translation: CASSSTGSNYEQYF.

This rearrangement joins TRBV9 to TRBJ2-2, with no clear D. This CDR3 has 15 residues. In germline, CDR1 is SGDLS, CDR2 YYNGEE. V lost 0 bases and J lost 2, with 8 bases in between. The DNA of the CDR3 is TGTGCCAGCAGCGTAGCCTCCCTTAACACCGGGGAGCTGTTTTTT. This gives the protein CASSVASLNTGELFF.

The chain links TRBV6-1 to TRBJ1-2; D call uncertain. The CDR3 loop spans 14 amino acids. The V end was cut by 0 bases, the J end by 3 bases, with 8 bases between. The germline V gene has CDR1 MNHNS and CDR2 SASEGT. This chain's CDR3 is CASSEARGDYGYTF. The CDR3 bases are TGTGCCAGCAGTGAAGCGCGGGGTGACTATGGCTACACCTTC.

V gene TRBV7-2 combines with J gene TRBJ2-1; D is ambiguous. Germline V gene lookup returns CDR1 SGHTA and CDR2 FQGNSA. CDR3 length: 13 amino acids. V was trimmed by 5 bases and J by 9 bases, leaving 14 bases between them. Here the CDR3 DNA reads TGTGCCAGCAGCGCCTTTCAGACATCTGAGCAGTTCTTC. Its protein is CASSAFQTSEQFF.

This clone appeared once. CDR3 residues: CASSSGNSGNTIYF. Written as DNA, the CDR3 is TGTGCCAGCTCATCGGGAAACTCTGGAAACACCATATATTTT. V is TRBV18 and J is TRBJ1-3; D unresolved. V lost 5 bases, J lost 0 bases, and 8 bases lay in between. There are 14 residues in the CDR3. Germline V gene data show CDR1 as KGHSH and CDR2 as LQKENI.

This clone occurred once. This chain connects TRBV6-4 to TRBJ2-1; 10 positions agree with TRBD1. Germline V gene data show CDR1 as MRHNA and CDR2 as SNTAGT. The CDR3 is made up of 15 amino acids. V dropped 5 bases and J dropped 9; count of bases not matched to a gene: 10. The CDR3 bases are TGTGCCAGCAGTCCCGGACAGGGGGGTTGGAGTGAGCAGTTCTTC. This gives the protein CASSPGQGGWSEQFF.

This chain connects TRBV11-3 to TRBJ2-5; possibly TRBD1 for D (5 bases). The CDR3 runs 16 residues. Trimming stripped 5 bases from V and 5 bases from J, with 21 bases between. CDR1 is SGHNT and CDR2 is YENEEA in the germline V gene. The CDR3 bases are TGTGCCAGCAGCCCGTCCGTGGGGCCGTTTGGGGAGACCCAGTACTTC. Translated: CASSPSVGPFGETQYF. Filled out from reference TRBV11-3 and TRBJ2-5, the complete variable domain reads EAGVVQSPRYKIIEKKQPVAFWCNPISGHNTLYWYLQNLGQGPELLIRYENEEAVDDSQLPKDRFSAERLKGVDSTLKIQPAELGDSAVYLCASSPSVGPFGETQYFGPGTRLLVL.

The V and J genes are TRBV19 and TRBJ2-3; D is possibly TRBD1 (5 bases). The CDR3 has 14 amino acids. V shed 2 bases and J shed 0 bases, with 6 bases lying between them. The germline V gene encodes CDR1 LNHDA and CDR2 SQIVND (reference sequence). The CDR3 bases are TGTGCCAGTAGTATACAGGGCAGCACAGATACGCAGTATTTT. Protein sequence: CASSIQGSTDTQYF.